This T cell receptor beta chain was found in a study of response to subunit inactivated influenza vaccine. Findings and caveats of the study: Each seasonal flu vaccination may recruit only limited new T cells, authors suggested.

Details on this clonotype: The antigen remains unidentified.

TCRdb used MiXCR to reprocess the RT-PCR reads, holding one entry per CDR3 protein. The sample lists roughly 700,000 distinct CDR3 sequences; approximately 15% were seen once. The germline V gene has CDR1 SQVTM and CDR2 ANQGSEA. There are 13 residues in the CDR3. Between the trimmed V and J ends, which lost 3 bases and 7 bases, there was a span of 15 bases. The TCR sequence derives from a man aged 45-60 years who received an inactivated influenza vaccine. The sample consisted of PBMCs from blood, taken roughly 2 weeks before vaccination. The chain combines TRBV29-1 with TRBJ1-1; tentative D call: TRBD1 (5 bases). The CDR3 spells CSVEGIGEVEAFF. Here the CDR3 DNA reads TGCAGCGTTGAGGGAATAGGGGAAGTTGAAGCTTTCTTT.